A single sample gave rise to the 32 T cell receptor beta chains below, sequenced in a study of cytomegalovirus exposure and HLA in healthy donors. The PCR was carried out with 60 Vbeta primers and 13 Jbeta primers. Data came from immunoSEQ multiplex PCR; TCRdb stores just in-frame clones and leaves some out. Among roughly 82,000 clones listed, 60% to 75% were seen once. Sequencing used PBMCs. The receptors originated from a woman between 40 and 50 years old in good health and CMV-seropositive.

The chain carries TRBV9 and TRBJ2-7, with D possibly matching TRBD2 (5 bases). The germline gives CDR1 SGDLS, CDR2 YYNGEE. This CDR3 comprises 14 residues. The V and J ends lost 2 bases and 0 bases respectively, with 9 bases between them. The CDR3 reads CASSVDYYSYEQYF. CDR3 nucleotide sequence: TGTGCCAGCAGCGTCGACTACTACTCCTACGAGCAGTACTTC.

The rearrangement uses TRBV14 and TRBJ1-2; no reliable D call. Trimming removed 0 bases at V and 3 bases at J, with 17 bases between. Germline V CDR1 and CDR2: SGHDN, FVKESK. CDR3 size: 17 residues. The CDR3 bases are TGTGCCAGCAGCCAAGATCGGGTTACGAACCGATACTATGGCTACACCTTC. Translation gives CASSQDRVTNRYYGYTF.

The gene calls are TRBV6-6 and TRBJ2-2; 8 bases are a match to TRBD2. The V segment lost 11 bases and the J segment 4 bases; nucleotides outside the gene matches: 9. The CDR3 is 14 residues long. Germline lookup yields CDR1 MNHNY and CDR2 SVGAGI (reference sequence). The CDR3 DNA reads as TGTGCCGGCCGGGAGGGACAAGTCACCGGGGAGCTGTTTTTT. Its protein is CAGREGQVTGELFF.

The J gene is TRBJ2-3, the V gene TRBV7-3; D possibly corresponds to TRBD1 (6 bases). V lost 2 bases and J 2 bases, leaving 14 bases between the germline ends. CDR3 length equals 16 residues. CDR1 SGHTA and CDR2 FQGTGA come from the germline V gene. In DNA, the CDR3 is TGTGCCAGCAGCTTATCAGGGGACCTCCTCACAGATACGCAGTATTTT. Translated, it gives CASSLSGDLLTDTQYF.

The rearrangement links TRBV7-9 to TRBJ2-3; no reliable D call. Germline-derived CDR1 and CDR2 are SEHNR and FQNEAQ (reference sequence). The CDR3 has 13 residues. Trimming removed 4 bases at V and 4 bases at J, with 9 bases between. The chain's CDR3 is CASSSSIADTQYF. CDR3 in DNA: TGTGCCAGCAGCTCGAGTATAGCAGATACGCAGTATTTT. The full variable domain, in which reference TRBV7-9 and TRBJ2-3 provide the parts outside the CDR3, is DTGVSQNPRHKITKRGQNVTFRCDPISEHNRLYWYRQTLGQGPEFLTYFQNEAQLEKSRLLSDRFSAERPKGSFSTLEIQRTEQGDSAMYLCASSSSIADTQYFGPGTRLTVL.

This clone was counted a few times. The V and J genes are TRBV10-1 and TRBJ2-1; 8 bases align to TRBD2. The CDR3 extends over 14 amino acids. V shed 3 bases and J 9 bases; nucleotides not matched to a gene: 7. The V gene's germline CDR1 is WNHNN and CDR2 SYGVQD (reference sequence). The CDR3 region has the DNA TGCGCCAGCAGTGAATTTAGCGGGGTTGGTGAGCAGTTCTTC. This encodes CASSEFSGVGEQFF.

The DNA for the CDR3 is TGTGCCTGGAGTACTCATCAGACTCCGGGACAGGGGACAGATACGCAGTATTTT. Translation gives CAWSTHQTPGQGTDTQYF. The rearrangement joins TRBV30 to TRBJ2-3; 10 nucleotides match TRBD1. V lost 2 bases, J lost 3 bases, and 14 bases stayed unmatched. The germline V gene has CDR1 GTSNPN and CDR2 SVGIG (reference sequence). The CDR3 contains 18 residues.

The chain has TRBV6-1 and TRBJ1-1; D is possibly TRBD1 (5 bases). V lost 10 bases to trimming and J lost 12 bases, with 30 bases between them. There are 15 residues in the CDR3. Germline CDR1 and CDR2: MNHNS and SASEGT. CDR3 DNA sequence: TGTGCCACGCCAGGGCTCGCGGAGGGGAGAGGGTTGACTTTCTTT. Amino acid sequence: CATPGLAEGRGLTFF.

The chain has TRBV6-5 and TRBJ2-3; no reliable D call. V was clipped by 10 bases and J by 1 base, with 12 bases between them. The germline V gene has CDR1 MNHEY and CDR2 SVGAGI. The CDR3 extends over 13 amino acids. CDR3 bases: TGTGCCACGATGGTCACAGGCACAGATACGCAGTATTTT. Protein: CATMVTGTDTQYF.

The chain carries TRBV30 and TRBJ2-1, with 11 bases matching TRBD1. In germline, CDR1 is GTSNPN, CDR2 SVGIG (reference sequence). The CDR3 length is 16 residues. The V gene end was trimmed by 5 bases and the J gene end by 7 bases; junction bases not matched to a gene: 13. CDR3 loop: CAWDRTGGFSGNEQFF. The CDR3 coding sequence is TGTGCCTGGGATAGGACAGGGGGCTTCTCCGGGAATGAGCAGTTCTTC.

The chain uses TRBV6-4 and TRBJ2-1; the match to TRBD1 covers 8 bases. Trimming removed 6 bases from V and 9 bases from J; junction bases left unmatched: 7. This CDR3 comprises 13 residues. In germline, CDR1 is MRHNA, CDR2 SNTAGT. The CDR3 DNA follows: TGTGCCAGCAGGGACAGGGAAGAGGGTGAGCAGTTCTTC. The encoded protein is CASRDREEGEQFF.

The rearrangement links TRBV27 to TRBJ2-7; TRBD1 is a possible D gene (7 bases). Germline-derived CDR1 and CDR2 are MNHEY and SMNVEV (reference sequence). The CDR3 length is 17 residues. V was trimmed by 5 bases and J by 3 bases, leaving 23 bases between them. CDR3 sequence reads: CASSPLLRQGGNYEQYF. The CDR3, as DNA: TGTGCCAGCAGTCCGCTCCTTCGACAGGGAGGAAACTACGAGCAGTACTTC.

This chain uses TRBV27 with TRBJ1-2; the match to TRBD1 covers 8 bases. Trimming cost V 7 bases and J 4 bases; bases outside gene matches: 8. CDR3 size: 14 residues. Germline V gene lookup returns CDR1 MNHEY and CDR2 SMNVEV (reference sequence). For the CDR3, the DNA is TGTGCCAGCACCTCTCACGGGACAGGCTATGGCTACACCTTC. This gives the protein CASTSHGTGYGYTF.

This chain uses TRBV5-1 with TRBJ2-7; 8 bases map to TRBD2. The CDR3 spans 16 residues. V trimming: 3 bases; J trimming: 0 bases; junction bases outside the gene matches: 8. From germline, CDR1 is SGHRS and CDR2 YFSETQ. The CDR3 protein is CASSWAASGSSYEQYF. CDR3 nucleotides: TGCGCCAGCAGCTGGGCGGCGAGCGGGAGCTCCTACGAGCAGTACTTC.

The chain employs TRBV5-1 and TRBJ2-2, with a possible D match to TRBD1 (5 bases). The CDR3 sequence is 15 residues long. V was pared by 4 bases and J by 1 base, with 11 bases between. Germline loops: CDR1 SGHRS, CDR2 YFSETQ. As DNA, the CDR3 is TGCGCCAGCAGCCTCCCCCAGGGGAACACCGGGGAGCTGTTTTTT. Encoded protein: CASSLPQGNTGELFF.

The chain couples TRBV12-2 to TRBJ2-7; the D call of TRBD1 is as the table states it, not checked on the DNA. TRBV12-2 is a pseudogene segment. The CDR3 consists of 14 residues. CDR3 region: CASRQAPNAYEQYF. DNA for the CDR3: TGTGCAAGTCGCCAGGCTCCGAATGCCTACGAGCAGTACTTC.

CDR3 amino acids: CASSEGQLGTEAFF. CDR3 sequence (DNA): TGTGCCAGCAGTGAAGGACAGCTAGGCACTGAAGCTTTCTTT. The chain recombines TRBV6-1 with TRBJ1-1; the D gene is possibly TRBD1 (5 bases). Between the trimmed V and J ends, which lost 1 base and 4 bases, there was a span of 10 bases. CDR1 is MNHNS, CDR2 SASEGT, per germline. The CDR3 has 14 amino acids.

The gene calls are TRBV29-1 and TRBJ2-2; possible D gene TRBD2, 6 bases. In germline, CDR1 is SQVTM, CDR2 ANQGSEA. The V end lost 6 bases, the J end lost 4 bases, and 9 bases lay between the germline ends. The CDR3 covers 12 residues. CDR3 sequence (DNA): TGCAGCGTCCGGGGGTCCACCGGGGAGCTGTTTTTT. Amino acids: CSVRGSTGELFF.

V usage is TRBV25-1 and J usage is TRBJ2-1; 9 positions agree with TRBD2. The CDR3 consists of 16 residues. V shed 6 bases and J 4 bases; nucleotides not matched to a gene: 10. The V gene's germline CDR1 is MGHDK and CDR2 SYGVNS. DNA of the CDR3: TGTGCCAGCAGGGACTCGACTAGCGGCCCTTACAATGAGCAGTTCTTC. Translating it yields CASRDSTSGPYNEQFF.

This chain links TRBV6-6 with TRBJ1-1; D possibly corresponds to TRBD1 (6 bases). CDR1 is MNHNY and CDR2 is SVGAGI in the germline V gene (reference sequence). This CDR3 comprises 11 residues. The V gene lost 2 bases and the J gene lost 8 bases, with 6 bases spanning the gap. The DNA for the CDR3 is TGTGCCAGCAGTTACGGGACAGAAGCTTTCTTT. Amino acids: CASSYGTEAFF.

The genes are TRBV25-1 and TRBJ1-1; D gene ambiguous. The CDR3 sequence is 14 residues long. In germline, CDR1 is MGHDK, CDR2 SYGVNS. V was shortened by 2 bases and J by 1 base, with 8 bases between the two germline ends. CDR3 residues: CASSETSENTEAFF. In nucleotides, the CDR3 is TGTGCCAGCAGTGAAACATCAGAGAACACTGAAGCTTTCTTT.

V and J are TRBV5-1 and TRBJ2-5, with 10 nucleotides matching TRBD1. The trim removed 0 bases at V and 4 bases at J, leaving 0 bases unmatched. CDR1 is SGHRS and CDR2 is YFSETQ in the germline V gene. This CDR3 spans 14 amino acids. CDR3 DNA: TGCGCCAGCAGCTTGGGGACAGGGGGAGAGACCCAGTACTTC. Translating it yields CASSLGTGGETQYF.

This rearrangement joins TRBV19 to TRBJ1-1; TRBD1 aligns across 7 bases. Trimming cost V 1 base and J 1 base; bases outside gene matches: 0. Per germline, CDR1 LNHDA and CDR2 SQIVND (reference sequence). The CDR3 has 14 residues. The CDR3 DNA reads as TGTGCCAGTAGTATAGGGACAGGGAACACTGAAGCTTTCTTT. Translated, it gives CASSIGTGNTEAFF.

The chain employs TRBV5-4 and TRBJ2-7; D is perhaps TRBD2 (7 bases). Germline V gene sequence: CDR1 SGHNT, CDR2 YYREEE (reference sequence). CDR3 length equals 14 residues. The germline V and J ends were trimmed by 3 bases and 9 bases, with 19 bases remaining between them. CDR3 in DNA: TGTGCCAGCAGCTCTACCTCGGGGGGCCGGCGGCAGTACTTC. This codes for CASSSTSGGRRQYF.

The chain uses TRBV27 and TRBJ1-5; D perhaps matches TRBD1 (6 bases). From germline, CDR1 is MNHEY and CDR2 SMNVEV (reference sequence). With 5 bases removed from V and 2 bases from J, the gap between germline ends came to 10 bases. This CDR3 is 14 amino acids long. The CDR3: CASSRQDGNQPQHF. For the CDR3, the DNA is TGTGCCAGCAGTCGACAGGATGGCAATCAGCCCCAGCATTTT.

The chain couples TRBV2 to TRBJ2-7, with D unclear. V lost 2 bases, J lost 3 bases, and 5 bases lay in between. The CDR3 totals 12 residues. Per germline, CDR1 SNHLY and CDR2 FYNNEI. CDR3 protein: CASSEQNYEQYF. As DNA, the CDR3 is TGTGCCAGCAGTGAACAGAACTACGAGCAGTACTTC.

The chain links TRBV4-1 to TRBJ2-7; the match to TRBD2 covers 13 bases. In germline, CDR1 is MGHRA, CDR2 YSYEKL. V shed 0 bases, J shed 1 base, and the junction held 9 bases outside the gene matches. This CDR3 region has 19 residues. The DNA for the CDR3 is TGCGCCAGCAGCCAAGAATGGACTAGCGGGAGTACGGGGTCCTACGAGCAGTACTTC. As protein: CASSQEWTSGSTGSYEQYF.

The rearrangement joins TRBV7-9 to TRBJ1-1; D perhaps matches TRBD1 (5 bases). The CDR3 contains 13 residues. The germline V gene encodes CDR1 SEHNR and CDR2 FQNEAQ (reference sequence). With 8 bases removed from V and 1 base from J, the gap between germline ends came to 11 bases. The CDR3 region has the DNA TGTGCCAGCGGCCAGACAGCGAACACTGAAGCTTTCTTT. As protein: CASGQTANTEAFF.

The CDR3 DNA reads TGTGCCACATTACAGGGGTACAATCAGCCCCAGCATTTT. Protein sequence: CATLQGYNQPQHF. The chain employs TRBV6-5 and TRBJ1-5, with 7 bases aligning to TRBD1. The V gene end was trimmed by 10 bases and the J gene end by 3 bases; junction bases not matched to a gene: 6. The CDR3 sequence is 13 residues long. In germline, CDR1 is MNHEY, CDR2 SVGAGI.

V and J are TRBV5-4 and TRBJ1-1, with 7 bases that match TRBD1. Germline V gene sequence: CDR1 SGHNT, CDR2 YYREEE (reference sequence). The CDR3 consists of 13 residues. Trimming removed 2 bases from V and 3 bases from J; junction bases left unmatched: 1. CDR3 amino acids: CASSLTGDTEAFF. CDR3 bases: TGTGCCAGCAGCTTAACAGGGGACACTGAAGCTTTCTTT.

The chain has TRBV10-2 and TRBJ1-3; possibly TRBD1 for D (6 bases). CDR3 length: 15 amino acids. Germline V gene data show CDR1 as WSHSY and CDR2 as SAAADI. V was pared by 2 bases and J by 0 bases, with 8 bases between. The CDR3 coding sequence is TGCGCCAGCAGTGAGAGGGGGTACTCTGGAAACACCATATATTTT. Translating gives CASSERGYSGNTIYF.

CDR3: CASSTRLAGGLGYTF. In DNA, the CDR3 is TGTGCCAGCAGTACGCGCTTAGCAGGGGGTTTAGGCTACACCTTC. This chain joins TRBV27 and TRBJ1-2, with TRBD1 matching over 7 bases. With V trimmed by 5 bases and J by 8 bases, 14 bases remained unmatched. The CDR3 spans 15 residues. Germline-derived CDR1 and CDR2 are MNHEY and SMNVEV (reference sequence).